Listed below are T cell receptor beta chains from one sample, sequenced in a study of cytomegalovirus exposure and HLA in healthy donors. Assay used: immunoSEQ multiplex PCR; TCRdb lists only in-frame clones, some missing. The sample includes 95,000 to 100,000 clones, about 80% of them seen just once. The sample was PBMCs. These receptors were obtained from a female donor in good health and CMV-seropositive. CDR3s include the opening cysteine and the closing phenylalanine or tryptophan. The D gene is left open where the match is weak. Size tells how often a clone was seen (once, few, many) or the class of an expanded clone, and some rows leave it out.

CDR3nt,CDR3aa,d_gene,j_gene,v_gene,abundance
TGTGCCAGCAGCTTATCACCGGGACTAGCGGGAAGGACCCAAGAGACCCAGTACTTC,CASSLSPGLAGRTQETQYF,TRBD2,TRBJ2-5,TRBV13,-
TGTGCCAGCAGCGCCGGACTAGCGCCCTACGAGCAGTACTTC,CASSAGLAPYEQYF,TRBD2,TRBJ2-7,TRBV9,-
TGTGCCAGCAGTTTATGGGCAGGGATGAGCACAGATACGCAGTATTTT,CASSLWAGMSTDTQYF,-,TRBJ2-3,TRBV28,-
TGTGCCAGCGAAGGGGCAAGTGAAGCTTTCTTT,CASEGASEAFF,-,TRBJ1-1,TRBV27,few
TGTGCCAGTAGTATAAAACAGGGGAATGAAAAACTGTTTTTT,CASSIKQGNEKLFF,TRBD1,TRBJ1-4,TRBV19,-
TGCGCCAGCAGCCCCGAGAGACTAGCGGGAGTGAGTGAGCAGTTCTTC,CASSPERLAGVSEQFF,TRBD2,TRBJ2-1,TRBV4-1,-
TGTGCCAGCAGCTTGACTAGCGGGGCTAGCACAGATACGCAGTATTTT,CASSLTSGASTDTQYF,TRBD2,TRBJ2-3,TRBV9,-
TGTGCCGTTGAGGTGAACACTGAAGCTTTCTTT,CAVEVNTEAFF,-,TRBJ1-1,TRBV6-5,few
TGTCCCATCAGTGAGTACCGCGTGAAGAACACTGAAGCTTTCTTT,CPISEYRVKNTEAFF,-,TRBJ1-1,TRBV10-3,-
TGCGCCAGCAGTGCAGGGGGCACAGATACGCAGTATTTT,CASSAGGTDTQYF,-,TRBJ2-3,TRBV5-1,-
TGCGCCAGCAGCTTGTGGGCTAGCGGGGGGAGGCCGTACGAGCAGTACTTC,CASSLWASGGRPYEQYF,TRBD2,TRBJ2-7,TRBV5-1,-
TGTGCCAGCAGTCCCTCCCCGGGACAGGCCTACGAGCAGTACTTC,CASSPSPGQAYEQYF,TRBD1,TRBJ2-7,TRBV28,-
TGCGCCAGCAGCCAGTCTAGCGGGGGGCCGGGTAATGAGCAGTTCTTC,CASSQSSGGPGNEQFF,TRBD2,TRBJ2-1,TRBV4-1,-
TGCGCCAGCAGCTTCTTCCTGGGACAGGGGGCGCGGGGGAACACCGGGGAGCTGTTTTTT,CASSFFLGQGARGNTGELFF,TRBD1,TRBJ2-2,TRBV5-1,-
TGTGCCAGCAGGTATCCCGGGACAAGACAAGAGACCCAGTACTTC,CASRYPGTRQETQYF,-,TRBJ2-5,TRBV7-9,-
TGTGCCAGCAGCTTAAGGACTAGCGGGGGGGCAACAGATACGCAGTATTTT,CASSLRTSGGATDTQYF,TRBD2,TRBJ2-3,TRBV7-6,-
TGTGCCAGCAGCTTTTCCCGCCGGGCGGGAGCGGTAGCAGAGACCCAGTACTTC,CASSFSRRAGAVAETQYF,TRBD2,TRBJ2-5,TRBV7-9,-
TGCGCCAGCAGCCCCGCCGGGACAGGGATTACCTACGAGCAGTACTTC,CASSPAGTGITYEQYF,TRBD1,TRBJ2-7,TRBV5-1,-
TGCGCCAGCAGCCAAGATCAGAACCAAGAGACCCAGTACTTC,CASSQDQNQETQYF,-,TRBJ2-5,TRBV4-1,-
TGTGCCAGTAGTATACCTACAATAGCGGGGGTAACAGATACGCAGTATTTT,CASSIPTIAGVTDTQYF,TRBD2,TRBJ2-3,TRBV19,few
TGTGCCAGCTCCCCGGGACAGGAAGGCGGAGGGCAGTTCTTC,CASSPGQEGGGQFF,TRBD1,TRBJ2-1,TRBV18,once
TGTGCCAGCAGTTACTCGACAGGAAACACTGAAGCTTTCTTT,CASSYSTGNTEAFF,-,TRBJ1-1,TRBV6-5,-
TGTGCCAGCAGCTTAGGGTCAAGACTAGCTGGGGCAGATACGCAGTATTTT,CASSLGSRLAGADTQYF,TRBD2,TRBJ2-3,TRBV7-9,-
TGTGCCAGCAGACTAAGGGGAGGGGGAAGCAATCAGCCCCAGCATTTT,CASRLRGGGSNQPQHF,-,TRBJ1-5,TRBV28,-
TGTGCCATCAGTGAGTCGGAGCGGCCCGAGCAGTTCTTC,CAISESERPEQFF,-,TRBJ2-1,TRBV10-3,-
TGTGCCAGCAGTTGGACAGGGGGAGCTAATGAAAAACTGTTTTTT,CASSWTGGANEKLFF,TRBD1,TRBJ1-4,TRBV27,few
TGTGCCAGCAGTGAACCATACGAGCAGTACTTC,CASSEPYEQYF,-,TRBJ2-7,TRBV6-1,-
TGTGCCAGCAGCTTATTCCCCGGCGGGACCCAGTACTTC,CASSLFPGGTQYF,-,TRBJ2-5,TRBV11-3,-
TGCGCCAGCAGCTTGATTTGGGACAGGGCTACTGAAGCTTTCTTT,CASSLIWDRATEAFF,TRBD1,TRBJ1-1,TRBV5-1,-
TGTGCCAGCAGCTTAATCGGACTGGTTGAATCTGGGGCCAACGTCCTGACTTTC,CASSLIGLVESGANVLTF,-,TRBJ2-6,TRBV7-8,-
TGCGCCAGCAGCTTGGTGCAGGGCCACGAGCAGTACTTC,CASSLVQGHEQYF,-,TRBJ2-7,TRBV5-1,-
TGTGCTAGTTCTACTAGCGGGTCCTATGAGCAGTTCTTC,CASSTSGSYEQFF,TRBD2,TRBJ2-1,TRBV7-7,-
TGTGCCTGGTCCCGATTACAGGGGGCGCACGAGCAGTACTTC,CAWSRLQGAHEQYF,TRBD1,TRBJ2-7,TRBV30,-
TGTGCCAGCAGCTTAGATCGGGGTAGCGGGGGGTACAATGAGCAGTTCTTC,CASSLDRGSGGYNEQFF,TRBD2,TRBJ2-1,TRBV7-6,-
TGTGCCAGCAGTGCCGGGACAGGGGTCAATGAGCAGTTCTTC,CASSAGTGVNEQFF,TRBD1,TRBJ2-1,TRBV27,-
TGTGCCAGCTCACTGGGGACGGACAGGGTGCAAGAGACCCAGTACTTC,CASSLGTDRVQETQYF,TRBD1,TRBJ2-5,TRBV18,once
TGCGCCAGCAGCTTGGCGGCAGAGGGAAACTATGGCTACACCTTC,CASSLAAEGNYGYTF,-,TRBJ1-2,TRBV5-1,-
TGTGCCAGCGGTATACAGGGCTATGGCTACACCTTC,CASGIQGYGYTF,-,TRBJ1-2,TRBV6-5,-
TGCAGCGGGGGGGAGATGAGGGGCGAGCAGTACTTC,CSGGEMRGEQYF,-,TRBJ2-7,TRBV29-1,-
TGTGCCAGCGCCAACCACGAGGGATTAAAAGCTGGGGCCAACGTCCTGACTTTC,CASANHEGLKAGANVLTF,-,TRBJ2-6,TRBV28,-
TGCGCCAGCAGCCAAGAGACAGGGATAGGGACCCAGTACTTC,CASSQETGIGTQYF,TRBD1,TRBJ2-5,TRBV5-1,-
TGTGCCAGCATCCTAGGGACAGGAAGTGGCTACACCTTC,CASILGTGSGYTF,TRBD1,TRBJ1-2,TRBV28,-